A selection of T cell receptor beta chains follows, all from one sample in a study of CDR3 diversity in severe acne. One entry per CDR3 protein, called by TCRdb with MiXCR from the PCR reads. Of approximately 90,000 distinct CDR3 sequences listed, 45% to 55% were seen once; the top ten hold approximately 10%. The sample consisted of blood. These receptors came from a male donor with severe acne vulgaris. Both conserved end residues are trimmed from each CDR3.

j_call v_call cdr3_aa
TRBJ2-5 TRBV10-3 AISDSGNQGAQY
TRBJ2-7 TRBV11-3 ASSPGRVYEQY
TRBJ2-2 TRBV19 ASSYSRTNTGELF
TRBJ2-7 TRBV5-8 ASSFLAGVYEQY
TRBJ1-3 TRBV7-2 ASNQMWGLPEGNTIY
TRBJ1-5 TRBV20-1 SAQWRDRGFDQPQH
TRBJ1-2 TRBV11-1 ASSLSGVVGYT
TRBJ2-1 TRBV19 ASSIGLNAYNEQF
TRBJ2-5 TRBV2 ASSDQTQY
TRBJ2-3 TRBV29-1 TGGGSGDTQY
TRBJ1-3 TRBV3-1 ASSHRGSTGNTIY
TRBJ1-3 TRBV20-1 SASPGSGNTIY
TRBJ1-6 TRBV25-1 ASSESGVSSPLH
TRBJ1-2 TRBV29-1 SVTAGGYDYGYT
TRBJ2-5 TRBV20-1 SARLAERTWETQY
TRBJ2-1 TRBV9 ASSVMAGWSNEQF
TRBJ1-1 TRBV11-2 ASSPAGSYNTEAF
TRBJ1-3 TRBV10-3 ASSYLGQGLGNTIY
TRBJ1-5 TRBV10-3 AISELGVSGGSNQPQH
TRBJ2-6 TRBV7-2 ASSQEGVAGANVLT
TRBJ2-1 TRBV12-3/TRBV12-4 ASRSRTGDYNEQF
TRBJ2-7 TRBV5-1 ASSPGLAGDEQY
TRBJ1-1 TRBV13 ASSSRTASAEAF
TRBJ2-7 TRBV5-6 ASSLEMWGFGAYEQY
TRBJ2-1 TRBV10-3 AISESSGTTYNEQF
TRBJ2-3 TRBV28 ASSLNPLAGGIGTDTQY
TRBJ2-7 TRBV27 ASSLVASGYEQY
TRBJ2-7 TRBV25-1 ASLGYSFDEQY
TRBJ2-7 TRBV20-1 SARETSGNLSYEQY
TRBJ1-5 TRBV6-2/TRBV6-3 ASRPDTGSGRPQH
TRBJ2-3 TRBV6-4 ASSDSAGGADTQY
TRBJ1-2 TRBV27 ASSSPGQGAYGYT
TRBJ2-1 TRBV7-3 ASSWEGGPTDEQF
TRBJ2-7 TRBV5-6 ASSWGPGQGAYEQY
TRBJ2-1 TRBV20-1 SARYTFSWNEQF
TRBJ2-5 TRBV29-1 NVAGTSLFREQY
TRBJ1-5 TRBV25-1 ASILTGERGQPQH
TRBJ1-1 TRBV28 ASSLTLRGSHTEAF
TRBJ2-1 TRBV5-6 ASSLQLAGLDEQF